This T cell receptor beta chain emerged from a study of shared clonotypes between healthy human individuals. The germline V gene encodes CDR1 SGHTS and CDR2 YDEGEE. With V trimmed by 4 bases and J by 1 base, 4 bases remained unmatched. The CDR3 covers 14 residues. Every immunoSEQ plate was one replicate of a subset's evenly spread DNA. Measured with immunoSEQ multiplex PCR; TCRdb has only the in-frame clones, and not every one. The data contain about 2.1 million clones, more than 85% of them seen just once; the ten biggest clones take up more than 1.5%. Terminally differentiated effector memory CD45RA+ cells were excluded from the naive CD8 cells, which were CD45RO-negative and positively selected for CCR7.

The sequence derives from a man in his late teens or twenties in good health. Some clones in this sample may be carry-over from other donors' samples. The gene calls are TRBV5-8 and TRBJ1-1; 7 positions agree with TRBD1. Input material: naive CD8+ T cells from PBMCs. In DNA, the CDR3 is TGTGCCAGCAGCCCGGGACAGCCGAACACTGAAGCTTTCTTT. It yields the protein CASSPGQPNTEAFF.